This TCR beta chain was recovered during a study of blood T cell repertoires in COVID-19. The wider study: Collection of acute and convalescent COVID-19 samples took place in the United States, Italy and Spain. In each case, the material was cDNA or gDNA derived from T cells, B-cell-depleted T cells, or PBMCs.

Per the original methods: Amplification of reference gene primers was used by the study to estimate nucleated cell counts. Sequencing used immunoSEQ multiplex PCR; TCRdb keeps in-frame clones, though not all of them. The V and J calls and clone size are taken from that table; D and trimming were inferred from the DNA. Of 200,000 to 250,000 clones listed, 92% are singletons. The CDR3 loop spans 16 amino acids. The trim removed 5 bases at V and 5 bases at J, leaving 8 bases unmatched. The germline CDR1 and CDR2 sequences are LGHNT and FRNRAP. The chain joins TRBV12-5 to TRBJ2-2, with 10 bases matching TRBD2. The receptor comes from a young man with acute or convalescent COVID-19. The sequencing input was peripheral blood. This chain's CDR3 is CASGTLAGVLTGELFF. In DNA form, the CDR3 reads TGTGCTAGTGGTACTCTAGCGGGAGTACTGACCGGGGAGCTGTTTTTT. The entire variable domain, with the rest obtained from reference TRBV12-5 and TRBJ2-2, is as follows: DARVTQTPRHKVTEMGQEVTMRCQPILGHNTVFWYRQTMMQGLELLAYFRNRAPLDDSGMPKDRFSAEMPDATLATLKIQPSEPRDSAVYFCASGTLAGVLTGELFFGEGSRLTVL.